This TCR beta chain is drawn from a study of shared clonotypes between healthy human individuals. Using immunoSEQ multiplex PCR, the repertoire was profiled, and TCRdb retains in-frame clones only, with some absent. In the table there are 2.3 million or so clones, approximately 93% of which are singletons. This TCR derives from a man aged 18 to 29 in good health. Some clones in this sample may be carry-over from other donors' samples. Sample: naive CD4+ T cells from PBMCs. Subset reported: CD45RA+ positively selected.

CDR3 amino acids: CAWSGAHSAAYEQYF. As DNA, the CDR3 is TGTGCCTGGAGTGGGGCCCATAGCGCCGCCTACGAGCAGTACTTC. The V call is TRBV30, the J call TRBJ2-7, with D possibly being TRBD2 (5 bases). The CDR3 runs 15 residues. CDR1 and CDR2 from the germline V gene are GTSNPN and SVGIG (reference sequence). Trimming cost V 1 base and J 2 bases, with 15 bases left between them.